This is a list of T cell receptor beta chains from one sample in a study of breast tumors, draining lymph nodes, adjacent tissues. TCRdb ran MiXCR on the multiplex PCR reads and lists one entry per CDR3 protein. The data hold approximately 89,000 distinct CDR3 sequences, with around 28% observed a single time. The sample consisted of axillary lymph node tissue. The receptors derive from a female donor with breast cancer. Some clones in this sample may be carry-over from other donors' samples. Each CDR3 is given with its conserved first and last residue.

j_call v_call cdr3_aa
TRBJ2-2 TRBV7-3 CASSPLAGGSTGELFF
TRBJ1-1 TRBV9 CASSVAGVLNTEAFF
TRBJ2-1 TRBV7-8 CASSLVLAGVSSYNEQFF
TRBJ2-7 TRBV14 CASSQTYYEQYF
TRBJ2-3 TRBV27 CASSLSGGRTDTQYF
TRBJ1-1 TRBV19 CASTRDFKRAFF
TRBJ1-4 TRBV7-2 CASSTRQGALRATNEKLFF
TRBJ2-1 TRBV5-1 CASSPPGGYNEQFF
TRBJ2-1 TRBV12-3/TRBV12-4 CASSYNNAASVQFF
TRBJ2-3 TRBV5-1 CASSSQLAGVSYNEQYF
TRBJ2-6 TRBV2 CAIGGDPNSSGANVLTF
TRBJ2-2 TRBV2 CASSVKGFGELFF
TRBJ1-2 TRBV2 CASILQSGGYTF
TRBJ1-2 TRBV7-9 CASSVSGTGRAYGYTF
TRBJ2-7 TRBV5-1 CASRFRDGGREEQYF
TRBJ1-4 TRBV11-1 CASSLFSNEKLFF
TRBJ2-2 TRBV18 CASSDVVGTNTGELFF
TRBJ1-1 TRBV6-6 CASREPGLNTEAFF
TRBJ2-2 TRBV11-2 CASRPGSSPGELFF
TRBJ2-3 TRBV5-6 CASSFTGVADTQYF
TRBJ2-3 TRBV12-3/TRBV12-4 CASSFPRSTSASTDTQYF
TRBJ1-1 TRBV12-3/TRBV12-4 CASSLASMNTEAFF
TRBJ1-2 TRBV29-1 CSVYGTAGDSYGYTF
TRBJ2-3 TRBV12-3/TRBV12-4 CASSARTSGSSTDTQYF
TRBJ2-5 TRBV7-2 CASSKSGLAGETQYF
TRBJ1-2 TRBV2 CASRAFNYGYTF
TRBJ2-1 TRBV20-1 CSATKAVDEQFF
TRBJ1-4 TRBV2 CASSGLAGGRHEKLFF
TRBJ2-7 TRBV11-3 CASSPSRGQGGEQYF
TRBJ1-5 TRBV28 CASSRTGFSDQPQHF
TRBJ1-2 TRBV5-1 CASSLGRGGPNYGYTF